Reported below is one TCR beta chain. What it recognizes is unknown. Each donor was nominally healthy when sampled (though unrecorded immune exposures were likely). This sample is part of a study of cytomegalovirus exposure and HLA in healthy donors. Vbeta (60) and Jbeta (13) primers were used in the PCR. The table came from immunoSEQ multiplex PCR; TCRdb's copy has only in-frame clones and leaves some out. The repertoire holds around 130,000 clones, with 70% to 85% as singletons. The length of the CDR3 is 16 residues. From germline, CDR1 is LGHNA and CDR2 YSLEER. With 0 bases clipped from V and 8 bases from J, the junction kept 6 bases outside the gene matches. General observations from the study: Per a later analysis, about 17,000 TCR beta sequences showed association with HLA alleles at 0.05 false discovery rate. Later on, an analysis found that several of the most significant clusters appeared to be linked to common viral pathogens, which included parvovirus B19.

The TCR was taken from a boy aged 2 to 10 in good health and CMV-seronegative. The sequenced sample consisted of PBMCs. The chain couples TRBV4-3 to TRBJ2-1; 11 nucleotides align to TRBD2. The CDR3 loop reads CASSQDLASGGYEQFF. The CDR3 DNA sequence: TGCGCCAGCAGCCAAGATTTGGCTAGCGGGGGGTATGAGCAGTTCTTC.